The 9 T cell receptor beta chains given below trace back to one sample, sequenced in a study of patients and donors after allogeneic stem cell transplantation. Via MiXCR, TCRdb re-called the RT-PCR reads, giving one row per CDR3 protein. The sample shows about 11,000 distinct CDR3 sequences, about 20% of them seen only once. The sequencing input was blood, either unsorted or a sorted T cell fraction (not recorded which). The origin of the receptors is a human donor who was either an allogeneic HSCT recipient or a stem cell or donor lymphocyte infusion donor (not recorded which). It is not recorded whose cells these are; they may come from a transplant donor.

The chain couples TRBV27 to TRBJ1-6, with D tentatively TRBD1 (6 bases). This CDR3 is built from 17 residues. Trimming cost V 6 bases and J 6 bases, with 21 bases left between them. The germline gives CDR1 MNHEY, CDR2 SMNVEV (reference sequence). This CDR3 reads CASRSEQGSTRNSPLHF. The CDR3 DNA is TGTGCCAGCAGAAGCGAACAGGGTTCGACACGTAATTCACCCCTCCACTTT.

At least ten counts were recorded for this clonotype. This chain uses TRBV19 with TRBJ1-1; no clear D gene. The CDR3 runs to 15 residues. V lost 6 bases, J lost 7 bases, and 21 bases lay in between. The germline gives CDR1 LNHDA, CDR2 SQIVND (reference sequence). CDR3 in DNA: TGTGCCAGTAGGGAAAAGTACGGCGGTGAGATTGAAGCTTTCTTT. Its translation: CASREKYGGEIEAFF.

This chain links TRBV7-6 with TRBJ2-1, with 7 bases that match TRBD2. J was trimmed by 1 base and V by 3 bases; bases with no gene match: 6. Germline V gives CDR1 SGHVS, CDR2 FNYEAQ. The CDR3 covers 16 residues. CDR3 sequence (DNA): TGTGCCAGCAGCTTCTCGGGGGGTCTTTCCTACAATGAGCAGTTCTTC. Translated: CASSFSGGLSYNEQFF.

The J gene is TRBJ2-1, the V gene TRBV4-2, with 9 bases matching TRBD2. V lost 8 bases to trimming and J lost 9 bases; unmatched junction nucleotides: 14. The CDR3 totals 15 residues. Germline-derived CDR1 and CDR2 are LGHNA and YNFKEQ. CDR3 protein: CASRFQRGDGTEQFF. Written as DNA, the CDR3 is TGTGCCAGCCGGTTCCAGCGGGGGGACGGGACTGAGCAGTTCTTC.

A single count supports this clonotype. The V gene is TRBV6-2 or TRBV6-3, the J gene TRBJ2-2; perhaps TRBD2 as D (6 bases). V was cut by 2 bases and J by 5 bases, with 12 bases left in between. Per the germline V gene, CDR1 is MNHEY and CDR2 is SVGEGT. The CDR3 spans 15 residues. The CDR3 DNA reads TGTGCCAGCAGTTACGTTGCGGGATTTACCGGGGAGCTGTTTTTT. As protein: CASSYVAGFTGELFF.

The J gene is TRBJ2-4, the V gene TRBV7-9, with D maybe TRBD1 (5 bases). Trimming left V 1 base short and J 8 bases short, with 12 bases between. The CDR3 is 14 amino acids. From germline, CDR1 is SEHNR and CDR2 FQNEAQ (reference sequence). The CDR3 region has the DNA TGTGCCAGCAGCTTAGTCCAGGGTCGGGACATTCAGTACTTC. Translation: CASSLVQGRDIQYF.

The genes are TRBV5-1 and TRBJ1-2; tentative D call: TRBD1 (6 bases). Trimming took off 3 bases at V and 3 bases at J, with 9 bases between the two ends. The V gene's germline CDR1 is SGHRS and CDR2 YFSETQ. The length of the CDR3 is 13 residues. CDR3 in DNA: TGCGCCAGCAGCTGGGGGCAGGACTATGGCTACACCTTC. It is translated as CASSWGQDYGYTF.

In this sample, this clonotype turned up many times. The CDR3 DNA is TGTGCCAGCAGCCAACCGGACAGACCAGATACGCAGTATTTT. Its protein is CASSQPDRPDTQYF. V is TRBV11-2 and J is TRBJ2-3, with D possibly being TRBD1 (6 bases). The V gene's germline CDR1 is SGHAT and CDR2 FQNNGV. V lost 5 bases to trimming and J lost 4 bases, with 13 bases between them. The CDR3 consists of 14 residues.

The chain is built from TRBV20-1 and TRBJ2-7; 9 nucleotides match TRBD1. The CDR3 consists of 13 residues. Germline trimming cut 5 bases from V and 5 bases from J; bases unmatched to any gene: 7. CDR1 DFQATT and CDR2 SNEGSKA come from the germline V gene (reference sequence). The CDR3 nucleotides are TGCAGTGCTGCTACAGGGGGCTTGGACGAGCAGTACTTC. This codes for CSAATGGLDEQYF.